Listed below are T cell receptor beta chains from one sample, sequenced in a study of cytomegalovirus exposure and HLA in healthy donors. Profiled with immunoSEQ multiplex PCR; TCRdb holds only in-frame clones, not every one. The sample contains 75,000 to 95,000 clones, around 85% of which appear only once. Specimen: PBMCs. All receptors derive from a human donor in good health. Each CDR3 is given with its conserved first and last residue. A D gene is named only where the DNA matches it firmly. Part of the rows lack a size; the others show once, few, many or a class for expanded clones.

CDR3 length	J gene	V gene	D gene	clone size	CDR3 DNA	CDR3 protein
11	TRBJ1-5	TRBV6-6	-	-	TGTGCCAGCCGAGATAATCAGCCCCAGCATTTT	CASRDNQPQHF
14	TRBJ1-4	TRBV10-3	-	-	TGTGCCATCGGGAAAGGGGGTTCTGATGAAAAACTGTTTTTT	CAIGKGGSDEKLFF
13	TRBJ2-7	TRBV5-1	-	few	TGCGCCAGCAGCTTCACAGATACCTACGAGCAGTACTTC	CASSFTDTYEQYF
14	TRBJ2-2	TRBV2	TRBD1	-	TGTGCCAGCAATCGACAGGGACGCGACGGGGAGCTGTTTTTT	CASNRQGRDGELFF
14	TRBJ2-2	TRBV10-3	-	-	TGTGCCATCAGTGAGTCGGAGGGCACCGGGGAGCTGTTTTTT	CAISESEGTGELFF
14	TRBJ2-2	TRBV7-9	-	-	TGTGCCAGCAGCACATCCTCAGGGGCCGGGGAGCTGTTTTTT	CASSTSSGAGELFF
14	TRBJ2-4	TRBV9	-	-	TGTGCCAGCAGCGTAGGTATAGCCAAAAACATTCAGTACTTC	CASSVGIAKNIQYF
16	TRBJ2-3	TRBV7-7	-	-	TGTGCCAGCAGCCCCCTCGGCCAGCAGGATACAGATACGCAGTATTTT	CASSPLGQQDTDTQYF
13	TRBJ2-5	TRBV7-7	-	-	TGTGCTAGCAGCTTAGGCAGTCAAGAGACCCAGTACTTC	CASSLGSQETQYF
13	TRBJ2-5	TRBV28	-	-	TGTGCCAGCAGTTCGCCCCGCGGGGAGACCCAGTACTTC	CASSSPRGETQYF
15	TRBJ2-3	TRBV5-4	TRBD2	-	TGTGCCAGCAGACTACTAGCGGGGGGAACAGATACGCAGTATTTT	CASRLLAGGTDTQYF
16	TRBJ1-4	TRBV6-6	TRBD1	-	TGTGCCAGCAGTCCCCGGCCAGGGGGCAGGGATGAAAAACTGTTTTTT	CASSPRPGGRDEKLFF
14	TRBJ2-7	TRBV2	-	-	TGTGCCAGCAGTGAATGGGGACTCACCTACGAGCAGTACTTC	CASSEWGLTYEQYF
13	TRBJ2-7	TRBV7-9	-	-	TGTGCCAGCAGCCCGATGCTCTCTCGGGAGCAGTACTTC	CASSPMLSREQYF
16	TRBJ2-3	TRBV30	TRBD2	-	TGTGCCTGGAGTGCCTGGGGGGGAGTGGGGACAGATACGCAGTATTTT	CAWSAWGGVGTDTQYF
13	TRBJ2-7	TRBV5-1	-	-	TGCGCCAGCAACTCCCCGGGGGAATACGAGCAGTACTTC	CASNSPGEYEQYF
12	TRBJ1-5	TRBV30	-	-	TGTGCCTGGAGTGGTTTAAATCAGCCCCAGCATTTT	CAWSGLNQPQHF
13	TRBJ1-5	TRBV4-1	-	once	TGCGCCAGCAGGGGGGGGCCCGATCAGCCCCAGCATTTT	CASRGGPDQPQHF
14	TRBJ2-3	TRBV18	-	-	TGTGCCAGCTCACCCCCATCGGGGGCAGATACGCAGTATTTT	CASSPPSGADTQYF
15	TRBJ1-1	TRBV7-2	-	-	TGTGCCAGCAGCTTAGCAAAGAGCGCTAACACTGAAGCTTTCTTT	CASSLAKSANTEAFF
13	TRBJ1-1	TRBV7-8	-	-	TGTGCCAGCAGCTTAAAGCGGGTCACTGAAGCTTTCTTT	CASSLKRVTEAFF
14	TRBJ1-1	TRBV14	TRBD1	few	TGTGCCAGCAGCCCCCTGGGGACAGGGTCCGTAGCTTTCTTT	CASSPLGTGSVAFF
15	TRBJ1-3	TRBV6-1	-	-	TGTGCCAGCAGTGAAGGGCGAGGCTCTGGAAACACCATATATTTT	CASSEGRGSGNTIYF
15	TRBJ2-1	TRBV7-9	-	-	TGTGCCAGCAGCTTTGGGCGAAGCTCCTACAATGAGCAGTTCTTC	CASSFGRSSYNEQFF
16	TRBJ2-7	TRBV5-4	TRBD2	few	TGTGCCAGCAGCAGCAGGGGACTAGCGGGGGACTACGAGCAGTACTTC	CASSSRGLAGDYEQYF
15	TRBJ1-2	TRBV5-4	TRBD1	few	TGTGCCAGCAGCCCAACAGGGGGACGCGGCTATGGCTACACCTTC	CASSPTGGRGYGYTF
15	TRBJ2-7	TRBV6-6	-	few	TGTGCCAGCAGTTACTCGAAGGCTAGCTCCTACGAGCAGTACTTC	CASSYSKASSYEQYF
13	TRBJ2-5	TRBV18	-	once	TGTGCCAGCTCACCAACCCGCGCGGAGACCCAGTACTTC	CASSPTRAETQYF
16	TRBJ1-1	TRBV4-1	-	few	TGCGCCAGCAGCCAAACCCAGGCTCCGGACTTCACTGAAGCTTTCTTT	CASSQTQAPDFTEAFF